A selection of T cell receptor beta chains follows, all from one sample in a study of T cells in Graves' hyperthyroidism and ophthalmopathy. Via MiXCR, TCRdb re-called the multiplex PCR reads, giving one row per CDR3 protein. The sample has about 380,000 distinct CDR3 sequences, approximately 17% seen once. The sequenced material came from blood. The receptors originated from a man younger than 35 with Graves' ophthalmopathy. Each CDR3 is given with its conserved first and last residue. Each record gives: J gene, clone size, CDR3 length, V gene, D gene, CDR3 DNA, CDR3 protein. D genes are given only for firm matches. Clone size is not always given. Where it is, it says once, few, many or a class for expanded clones.

J: TRBJ2-7; size: few; length: 16; V: TRBV9; D: .; DNA: TGTGCCAGCAGCGAGGGGTGGGACGGTCAGCTGTACGAGCAGTACTTC; CDR3: CASSEGWDGQLYEQYF
J: TRBJ2-1; size: many; length: 17; V: TRBV7-9; D: TRBD2; DNA: TGTGCCAGCAGCCCAGACCTAGCGGGGCGCCCAGGCAATGAGCAGTTCTTC; CDR3: CASSPDLAGRPGNEQFF
J: TRBJ1-5; size: few; length: 16; V: TRBV6-1; D: .; DNA: TGTGCCAGCAGTGACCGAGGGGCGACCCCCGAACAGCCCCAGCATTTT; CDR3: CASSDRGATPEQPQHF
J: TRBJ1-2; size: few; length: 14; V: TRBV14; D: .; DNA: TGTGCCAGCAGTTTCAGGACGGAGAACTATGGCTACACCTTC; CDR3: CASSFRTENYGYTF
J: TRBJ1-4; size: many; length: 16; V: TRBV11-2; D: .; DNA: TGTGCCAGCAGCTTAGTCGGCGGGAAAACCAATGAAAAACTGTTTTTT; CDR3: CASSLVGGKTNEKLFF
J: TRBJ2-3; size: .; length: 14; V: TRBV12-5; D: .; DNA: TGTGCTAGTGGTACCTGGGGCAGCACAGATACGCAGTATTTT; CDR3: CASGTWGSTDTQYF
J: TRBJ1-1; size: many; length: 14; V: TRBV12-3/TRBV12-4; D: TRBD1; DNA: TGTGCCAGCAGTGGACAGGGGCTGAACACTGAAGCTTTCTTT; CDR3: CASSGQGLNTEAFF
J: TRBJ1-2; size: .; length: 13; V: TRBV29-1; D: .; DNA: TGCAGCGTTGAGAGGCAGGGGATCGACGGCTACACCTTC; CDR3: CSVERQGIDGYTF
J: TRBJ1-1; size: .; length: 11; V: TRBV29-1; D: .; DNA: TGCAGCGTTGAAGAGGTAGGGGGTTCTTTCTTT; CDR3: CSVEEVGGSFF
J: TRBJ2-1; size: .; length: 14; V: TRBV20-1; D: TRBD2; DNA: TGCAGTGCCTACGTTAGCGGGGGGCGGGGTGAGCAGTTCTTC; CDR3: CSAYVSGGRGEQFF
J: TRBJ2-1; size: many; length: 15; V: TRBV24-1; D: TRBD1; DNA: TGTGCCTCTTCCCCGACAGGGAAGATGCTCAATGAGCAGTTCTTC; CDR3: CASSPTGKMLNEQFF
J: TRBJ2-3; size: many; length: 14; V: TRBV12-3/TRBV12-4; D: TRBD1; DNA: TGTGCCAGCAGTCTTCGACAGGGATCAGATACGCAGTATTTT; CDR3: CASSLRQGSDTQYF
J: TRBJ2-5; size: many; length: 15; V: TRBV7-9; D: .; DNA: TGTGCCAGCAGCCCCAACTCGATAGGGGGGGAGACCCAGTACTTC; CDR3: CASSPNSIGGETQYF
J: TRBJ2-7; size: many; length: 13; V: TRBV18; D: .; DNA: TGTGCCAGCTCACCCGGGACAACCAACGAGCAGTACTTC; CDR3: CASSPGTTNEQYF
J: TRBJ2-2; size: .; length: 16; V: TRBV25-1; D: .; DNA: TGTGCCAGCAGTGGGCAGCAGGGGGGAAACACCGGGGAGCTGTTTTTT; CDR3: CASSGQQGGNTGELFF
J: TRBJ1-1; size: few; length: 13; V: TRBV29-1; D: .; DNA: TGCAGCGTTGAAACACAGGAGAACACTGAAGCTTTCTTT; CDR3: CSVETQENTEAFF
J: TRBJ1-2; size: .; length: 13; V: TRBV29-1; D: .; DNA: TGCAGCGTTGGTATCCAGGGAGTCTATGGCTACACCTTC; CDR3: CSVGIQGVYGYTF
J: TRBJ1-5; size: many; length: 14; V: TRBV6-2/TRBV6-3; D: .; DNA: TGTGCCAGCAGTTATGTGTCTCGGGGTCAGCCCCAGCATTTT; CDR3: CASSYVSRGQPQHF
J: TRBJ2-5; size: many; length: 15; V: TRBV11-1; D: .; DNA: TGTGCCAGCAGCCGCACACACGGGACCCAAGAGACCCAGTACTTC; CDR3: CASSRTHGTQETQYF
J: TRBJ1-6; size: .; length: 15; V: TRBV10-3; D: TRBD1; DNA: TGTGCCATCAGTGAGGGGACAGTTCATAATTCACCCCTCCACTTT; CDR3: CAISEGTVHNSPLHF
J: TRBJ2-3; size: many; length: 17; V: TRBV7-8; D: .; DNA: TGTGCCAGCAGCCCTACCGGAGGGGGGGCGCAGACAGATACGCAGTATTTT; CDR3: CASSPTGGGAQTDTQYF
J: TRBJ2-1; size: many; length: 15; V: TRBV28; D: .; DNA: TGTGCCAGCAGTTTATCTTCCCTTCGGGGGAATGAGCAGTTCTTC; CDR3: CASSLSSLRGNEQFF
J: TRBJ2-6; size: .; length: 18; V: TRBV3-1; D: .; DNA: TGTGCCAGCAGCCAAGTTAGACAGTTTTCCTCTGGGGCCAACGTCCTGACTTTC; CDR3: CASSQVRQFSSGANVLTF
J: TRBJ1-1; size: .; length: 16; V: TRBV7-6; D: .; DNA: TGTGCCAGCAGCCCCCTCTCGGACACCCGGCACACTGAAGCTTTCTTT; CDR3: CASSPLSDTRHTEAFF
J: TRBJ1-6; size: .; length: 14; V: TRBV7-3; D: .; DNA: TGTGCCAGCAGCTTTGGACGGGAAAATTCACCCCTCCACTTT; CDR3: CASSFGRENSPLHF
J: TRBJ1-1; size: many; length: 15; V: TRBV18; D: TRBD1; DNA: TGTGCCAGCTCACGATCGGACAGGGTGGACACTGAAGCTTTCTTT; CDR3: CASSRSDRVDTEAFF
J: TRBJ2-7; size: few; length: 15; V: TRBV7-2; D: .; DNA: TGTGCCAGCAGCTTGGAGGGGGGCTACTCCTACGAGCAGTACTTC; CDR3: CASSLEGGYSYEQYF
J: TRBJ1-1; size: .; length: 15; V: TRBV20-1; D: TRBD1; DNA: TGCAGTCTGGGCGGGACAGGGGGCCCGAACACTGAAGCTTTCTTT; CDR3: CSLGGTGGPNTEAFF
J: TRBJ1-1; size: .; length: 14; V: TRBV5-6; D: TRBD1; DNA: TGTGCCAGCAGCAGGATTACAGGGGGTCCTGAAGCTTTCTTT; CDR3: CASSRITGGPEAFF
J: TRBJ1-2; size: .; length: 19; V: TRBV11-2; D: .; DNA: TGTGCCAGCAGCTCCACATATACCAGGCCCGGAAGCCGCAGTCTTGGCTACACCTTC; CDR3: CASSSTYTRPGSRSLGYTF
J: TRBJ1-6; size: many; length: 13; V: TRBV27; D: .; DNA: TGTGCCAGCAGCCCGCGCTATAATTCACCCCTCCACTTT; CDR3: CASSPRYNSPLHF
J: TRBJ2-3; size: .; length: 17; V: TRBV15; D: TRBD2; DNA: TGTGCCACCAGCAGGATAGCGGGGGGGCCCGGCACAGATACGCAGTATTTT; CDR3: CATSRIAGGPGTDTQYF
J: TRBJ2-2; size: many; length: 14; V: TRBV7-3; D: TRBD2; DNA: TGTGCCAGCCAGCGGGGGGGGAACACCGGGGAGCTGTTTTTT; CDR3: CASQRGGNTGELFF
J: TRBJ1-5; size: .; length: 14; V: TRBV19; D: .; DNA: TGTGCCAGTAGTATGCAGGCCGGCAATCAGCCCCAGCATTTT; CDR3: CASSMQAGNQPQHF
J: TRBJ1-5; size: .; length: 14; V: TRBV6-1; D: .; DNA: TGTGCCAGCAGTGAAGGAATCTTTAATCAGCCCCAGCATTTT; CDR3: CASSEGIFNQPQHF
J: TRBJ2-7; size: .; length: 16; V: TRBV7-9; D: TRBD2; DNA: TGTGCCAGCAGCTTAGGACTAGCGGGGCCATCCTACGAGCAGTACTTC; CDR3: CASSLGLAGPSYEQYF
J: TRBJ2-1; size: .; length: 17; V: TRBV11-1; D: .; DNA: TGTGCCAGCAGCTTTGGCGGGGATTCCTACTCCTACAATAAGCAGTTCTTC; CDR3: CASSFGGDSYSYNKQFF
J: TRBJ2-3; size: many; length: 18; V: TRBV20-1; D: TRBD2; DNA: TGCAGTGCTAGAGATCCCCTTCTAGCGGGGGGCAGCACAGATACGCAGTATTTT; CDR3: CSARDPLLAGGSTDTQYF
J: TRBJ2-7; size: few; length: 15; V: TRBV28; D: .; DNA: TGTGCCAGCACCCTAGCGACAGGGCTCTCCTACGAGCAGTACTTC; CDR3: CASTLATGLSYEQYF
J: TRBJ1-1; size: many; length: 13; V: TRBV6-1; D: .; DNA: TGTGCCAGCAGTACACCGGGATCCTTCGGAGCTTTCTTT; CDR3: CASSTPGSFGAFF
J: TRBJ1-3; size: .; length: 15; V: TRBV5-8; D: .; DNA: TGTGCCAGCAGCCCCCCGGGTCTCCGGTGGAACACCATATATTTT; CDR3: CASSPPGLRWNTIYF
J: TRBJ2-1; size: many; length: 16; V: TRBV6-6; D: .; DNA: TGTGCCAGCAGTTACGACCACCCAAGCTCCTACAATGAGCAGTTCTTC; CDR3: CASSYDHPSSYNEQFF
J: TRBJ2-7; size: many; length: 12; V: TRBV20-1; D: TRBD1; DNA: TGCAGTGCTAGAAACAGGGGAGACGAGCAGTACTTC; CDR3: CSARNRGDEQYF
J: TRBJ1-1; size: many; length: 13; V: TRBV6-4; D: .; DNA: TGTGCCAGCAGTGCGACCTCCGGCACTGAAGCTTTCTTT; CDR3: CASSATSGTEAFF
J: TRBJ1-1; size: many; length: 13; V: TRBV12-3/TRBV12-4; D: .; DNA: TGTGCCAGCAGTCCCTCGCAGATCACTGAAGCTTTCTTT; CDR3: CASSPSQITEAFF
J: TRBJ2-7; size: many; length: 14; V: TRBV15; D: .; DNA: TGTGCCACCAGCAGAGACAGGGGACCCTACGAGCAGTACTTC; CDR3: CATSRDRGPYEQYF
J: TRBJ2-2; size: many; length: 17; V: TRBV4-1; D: .; DNA: TGCGCCAGCAGCCAAGTAGCGTGGCGGGTCAATACCGGGGAGCTGTTTTTT; CDR3: CASSQVAWRVNTGELFF
J: TRBJ2-2; size: .; length: 14; V: TRBV6-6; D: .; DNA: TGTGCCAGCAGTTACTCACGGGGGACCGGGGAGCTGTTTTTT; CDR3: CASSYSRGTGELFF
J: TRBJ2-3; size: many; length: 14; V: TRBV18; D: .; DNA: TGTGCCAGCTCACCAGGGAGAAGCACAGATACGCAGTATTTT; CDR3: CASSPGRSTDTQYF
J: TRBJ1-2; size: many; length: 14; V: TRBV5-1; D: .; DNA: TGCGCCAGCAGCTTGGAGATAGGGCTTCGGAGCTACACCTTC; CDR3: CASSLEIGLRSYTF
J: TRBJ2-6; size: .; length: 16; V: TRBV20-1; D: TRBD1; DNA: TGCAGTGCAGACGGACAGGGGGTCTCTGGGGCCAACGTCCTGACTTTC; CDR3: CSADGQGVSGANVLTF
J: TRBJ1-6; size: .; length: 16; V: TRBV2; D: .; DNA: TGTGCCAGCACCCGAGGGGGGAGCTCCTATAATTCACCCCTCCACTTT; CDR3: CASTRGGSSYNSPLHF
J: TRBJ1-2; size: .; length: 15; V: TRBV9; D: .; DNA: TGTGCCAGCAGCGGCGACCGAGGGGGGAACTATGGCTACACCTTC; CDR3: CASSGDRGGNYGYTF
J: TRBJ2-1; size: .; length: 16; V: TRBV13; D: TRBD2; DNA: TGTGCCAGCAGCGCCCGTCTAGCGGGGAAATACAATGAGCAGTTCTTC; CDR3: CASSARLAGKYNEQFF